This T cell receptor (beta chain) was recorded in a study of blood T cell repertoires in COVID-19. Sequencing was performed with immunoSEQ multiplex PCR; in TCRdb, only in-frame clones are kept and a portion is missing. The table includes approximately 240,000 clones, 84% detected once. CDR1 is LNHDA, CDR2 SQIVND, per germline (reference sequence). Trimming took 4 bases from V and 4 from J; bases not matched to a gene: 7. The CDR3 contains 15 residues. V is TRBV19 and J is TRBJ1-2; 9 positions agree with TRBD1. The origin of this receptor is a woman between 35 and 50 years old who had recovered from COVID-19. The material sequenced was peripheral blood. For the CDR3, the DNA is TGTGCCAGTAGTACCGCCGGGACAGGGACCTATGGCTACACCTTC. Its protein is CASSTAGTGTYGYTF.